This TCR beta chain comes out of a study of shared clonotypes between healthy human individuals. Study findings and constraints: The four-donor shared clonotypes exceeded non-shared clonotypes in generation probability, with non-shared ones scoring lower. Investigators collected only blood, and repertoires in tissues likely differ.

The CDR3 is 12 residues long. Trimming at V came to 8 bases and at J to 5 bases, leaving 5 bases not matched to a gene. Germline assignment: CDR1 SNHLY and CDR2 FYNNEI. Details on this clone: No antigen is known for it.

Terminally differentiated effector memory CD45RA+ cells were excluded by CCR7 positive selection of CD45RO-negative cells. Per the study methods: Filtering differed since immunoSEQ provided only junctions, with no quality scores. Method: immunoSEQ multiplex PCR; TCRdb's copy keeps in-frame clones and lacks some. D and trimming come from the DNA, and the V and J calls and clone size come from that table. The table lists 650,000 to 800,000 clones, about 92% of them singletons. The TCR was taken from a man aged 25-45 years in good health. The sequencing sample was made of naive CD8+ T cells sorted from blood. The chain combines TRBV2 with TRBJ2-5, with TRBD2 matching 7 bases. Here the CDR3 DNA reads TGTGCCAGCCGCGGGAGTTTCGAGACCCAGTACTTC. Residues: CASRGSFETQYF.